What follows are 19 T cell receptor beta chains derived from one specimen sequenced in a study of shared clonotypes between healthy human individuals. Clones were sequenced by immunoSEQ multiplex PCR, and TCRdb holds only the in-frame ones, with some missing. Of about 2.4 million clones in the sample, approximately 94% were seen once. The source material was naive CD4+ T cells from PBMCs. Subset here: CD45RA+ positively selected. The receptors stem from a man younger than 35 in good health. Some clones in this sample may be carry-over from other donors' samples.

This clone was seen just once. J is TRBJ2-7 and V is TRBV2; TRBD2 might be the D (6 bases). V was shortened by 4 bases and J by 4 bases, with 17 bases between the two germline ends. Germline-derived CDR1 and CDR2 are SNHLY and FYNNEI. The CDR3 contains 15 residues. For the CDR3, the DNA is TGTGCCAGCAGTGCCAGGGACTCCTTCCCGTACGAGCAGTACTTC. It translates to CASSARDSFPYEQYF.

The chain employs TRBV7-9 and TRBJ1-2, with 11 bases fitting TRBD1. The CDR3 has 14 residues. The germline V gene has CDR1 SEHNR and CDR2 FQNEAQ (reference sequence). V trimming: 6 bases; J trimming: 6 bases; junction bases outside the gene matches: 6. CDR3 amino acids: CASSGQGAFHGYTF. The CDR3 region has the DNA TGTGCCAGCAGTGGACAGGGGGCGTTCCATGGCTACACCTTC.

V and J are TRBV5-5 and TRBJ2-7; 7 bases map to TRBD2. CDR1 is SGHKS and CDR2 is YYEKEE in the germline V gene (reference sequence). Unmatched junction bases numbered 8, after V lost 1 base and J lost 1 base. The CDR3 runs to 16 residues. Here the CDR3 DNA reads TGTGCCAGCAGCTTGTGGCCAGCGGGACCGTCCTACGAGCAGTACTTC. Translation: CASSLWPAGPSYEQYF.

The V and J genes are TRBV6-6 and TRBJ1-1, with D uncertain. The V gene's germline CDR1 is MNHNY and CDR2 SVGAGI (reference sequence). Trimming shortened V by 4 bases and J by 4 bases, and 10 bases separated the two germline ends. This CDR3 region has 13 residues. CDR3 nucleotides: TGTGCCAGCAGTTCAACAGTTCCCACTGAAGCTTTCTTT. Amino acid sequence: CASSSTVPTEAFF.

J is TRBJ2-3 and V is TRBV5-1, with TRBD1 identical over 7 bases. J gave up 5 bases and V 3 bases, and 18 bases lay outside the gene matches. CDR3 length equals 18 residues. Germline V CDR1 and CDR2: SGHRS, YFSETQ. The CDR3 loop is CASSSPPGQLGELDTQYF. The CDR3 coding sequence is TGCGCCAGCAGCTCACCCCCGGGACAGTTAGGGGAGTTAGATACGCAGTATTTT. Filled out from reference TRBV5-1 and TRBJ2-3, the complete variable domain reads KAGVTQTPRYLIKTRGQQVTLSCSPISGHRSVSWYQQTPGQGLQFLFEYFSETQRNKGNFPGRFSGRQFSNSRSEMNVSTLELGDSALYLCASSSPPGQLGELDTQYFGPGTRLTVL.

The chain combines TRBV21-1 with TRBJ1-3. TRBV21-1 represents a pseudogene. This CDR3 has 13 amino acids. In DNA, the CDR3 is TGTGCCAGCAGCAAAGGTCCGCGAAACACCATATATTTT. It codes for CASSKGPRNTIYF.

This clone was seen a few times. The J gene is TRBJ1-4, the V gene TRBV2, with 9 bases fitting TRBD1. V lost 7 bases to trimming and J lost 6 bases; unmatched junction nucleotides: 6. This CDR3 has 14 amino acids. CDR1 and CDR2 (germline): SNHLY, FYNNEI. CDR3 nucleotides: TGTGCCAGCACCAAAGACAGGGGGTATGAAAAACTGTTTTTT. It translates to CASTKDRGYEKLFF.

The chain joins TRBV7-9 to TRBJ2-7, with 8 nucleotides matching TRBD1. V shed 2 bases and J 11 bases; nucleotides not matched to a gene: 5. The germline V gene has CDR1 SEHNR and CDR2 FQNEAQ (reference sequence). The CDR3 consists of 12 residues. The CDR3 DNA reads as TGTGCCAGCAGCTTATGGCAGGGGGCTGAGTACTTC. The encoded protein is CASSLWQGAEYF. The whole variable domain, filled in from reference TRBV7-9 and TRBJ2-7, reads DTGVSQNPRHKITKRGQNVTFRCDPISEHNRLYWYRQTLGQGPEFLTYFQNEAQLEKSRLLSDRFSAERPKGSFSTLEIQRTEQGDSAMYLCASSLWQGAEYFGPGTRLTVT.

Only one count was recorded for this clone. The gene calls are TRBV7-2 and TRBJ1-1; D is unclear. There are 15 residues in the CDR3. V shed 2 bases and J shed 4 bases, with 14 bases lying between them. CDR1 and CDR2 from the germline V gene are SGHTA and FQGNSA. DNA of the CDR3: TGTGCCAGCAGCTTAATTACGTCCGGGATCACTGAAGCTTTCTTT. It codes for CASSLITSGITEAFF.

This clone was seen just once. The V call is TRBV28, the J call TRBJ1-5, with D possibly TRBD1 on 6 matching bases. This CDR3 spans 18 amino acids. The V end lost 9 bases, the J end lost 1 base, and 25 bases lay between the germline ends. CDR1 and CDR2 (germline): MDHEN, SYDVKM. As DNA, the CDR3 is TGTGCCAGTAAACTTCCCGGGGCAGGGGTTGGCAGCAATCAGCCCCAGCATTTT. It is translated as CASKLPGAGVGSNQPQHF.

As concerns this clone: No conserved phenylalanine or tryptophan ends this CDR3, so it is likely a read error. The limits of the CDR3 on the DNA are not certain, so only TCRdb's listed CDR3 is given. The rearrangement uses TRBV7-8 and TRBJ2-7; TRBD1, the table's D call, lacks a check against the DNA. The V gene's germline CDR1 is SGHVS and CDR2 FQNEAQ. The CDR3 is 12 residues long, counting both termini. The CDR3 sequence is CASSLGTGEVFI.

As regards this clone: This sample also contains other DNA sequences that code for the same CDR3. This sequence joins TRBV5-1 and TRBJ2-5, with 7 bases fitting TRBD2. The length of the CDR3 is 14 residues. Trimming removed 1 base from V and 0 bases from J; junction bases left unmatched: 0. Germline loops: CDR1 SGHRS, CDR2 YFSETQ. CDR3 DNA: TGCGCCAGCAGCTTGCGGGGGGACCAAGAGACCCAGTACTTC. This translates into CASSLRGDQETQYF.

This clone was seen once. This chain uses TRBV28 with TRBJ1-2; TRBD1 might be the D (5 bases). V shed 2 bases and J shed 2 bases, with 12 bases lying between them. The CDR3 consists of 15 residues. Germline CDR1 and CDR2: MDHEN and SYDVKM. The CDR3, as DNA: TGTGCCAGCAGTTTAGCCGGGGCGCGGAACTATGGCTACACCTTC. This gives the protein CASSLAGARNYGYTF.

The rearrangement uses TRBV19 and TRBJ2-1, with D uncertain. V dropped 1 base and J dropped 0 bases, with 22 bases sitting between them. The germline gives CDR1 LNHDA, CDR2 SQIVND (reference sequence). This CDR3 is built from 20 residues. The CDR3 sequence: CASSIGRVKASSSSYNEQFF. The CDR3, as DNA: TGTGCCAGTAGTATAGGGCGAGTTAAGGCCTCCTCGAGCTCCTACAATGAGCAGTTCTTC.

CDR3 DNA: TGCAGCGCAAGGACAGGGGTGACTGAAGCTTTCTTT. This encodes CSARTGVTEAFF. This rearrangement joins TRBV29-1 to TRBJ1-1, with 9 bases lining up with TRBD1. The ends lost 7 bases at V and 5 bases at J; junction bases unmatched: 5. Germline V gene lookup returns CDR1 SQVTM and CDR2 ANQGSEA. The CDR3 contains 12 residues.

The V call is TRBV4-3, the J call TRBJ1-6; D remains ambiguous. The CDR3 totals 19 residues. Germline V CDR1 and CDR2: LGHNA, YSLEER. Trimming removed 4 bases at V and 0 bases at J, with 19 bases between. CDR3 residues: CASSLAVADRSSYNSPLHF. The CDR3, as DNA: TGCGCCAGCAGCCTGGCCGTGGCAGATAGGAGCTCCTATAATTCACCCCTCCACTTT.

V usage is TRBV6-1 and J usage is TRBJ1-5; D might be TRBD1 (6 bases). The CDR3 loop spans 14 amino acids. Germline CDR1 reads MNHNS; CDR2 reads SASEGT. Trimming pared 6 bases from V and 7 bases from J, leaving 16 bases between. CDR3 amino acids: CASRRTASPQPQHF. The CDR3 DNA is TGTGCCAGCAGAAGGACAGCTTCCCCCCAGCCCCAGCATTTT.

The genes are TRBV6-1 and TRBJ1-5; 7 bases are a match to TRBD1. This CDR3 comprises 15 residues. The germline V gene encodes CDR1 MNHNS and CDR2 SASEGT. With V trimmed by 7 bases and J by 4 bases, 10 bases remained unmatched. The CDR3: CASTEQTGINQPQHF. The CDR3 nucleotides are TGTGCCAGCACCGAACAGACAGGGATAAATCAGCCCCAGCATTTT.

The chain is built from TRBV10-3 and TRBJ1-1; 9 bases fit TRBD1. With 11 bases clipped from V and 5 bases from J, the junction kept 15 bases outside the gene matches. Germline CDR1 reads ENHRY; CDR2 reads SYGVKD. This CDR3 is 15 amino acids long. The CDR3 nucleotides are TGTGCCCATTCCTCCCAGGGACAGGGAGGGACTGAAGCTTTCTTT. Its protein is CAHSSQGQGGTEAFF.